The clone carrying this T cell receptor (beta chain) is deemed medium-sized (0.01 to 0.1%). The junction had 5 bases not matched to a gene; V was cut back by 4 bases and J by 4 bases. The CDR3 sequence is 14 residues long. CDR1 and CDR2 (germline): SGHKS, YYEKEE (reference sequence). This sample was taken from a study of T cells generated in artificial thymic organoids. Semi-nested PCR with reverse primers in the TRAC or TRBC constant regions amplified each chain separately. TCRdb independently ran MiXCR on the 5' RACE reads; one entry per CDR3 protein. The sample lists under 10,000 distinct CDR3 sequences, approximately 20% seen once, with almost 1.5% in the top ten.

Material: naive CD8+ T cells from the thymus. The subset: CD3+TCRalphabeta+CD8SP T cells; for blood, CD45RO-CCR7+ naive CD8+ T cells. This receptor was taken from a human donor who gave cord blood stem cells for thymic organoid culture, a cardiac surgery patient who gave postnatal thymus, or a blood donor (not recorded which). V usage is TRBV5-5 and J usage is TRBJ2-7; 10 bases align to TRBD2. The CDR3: CASSTLAGVYEQYF. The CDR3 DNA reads TGTGCCAGCAGCACCCTAGCGGGAGTTTACGAGCAGTACTTC. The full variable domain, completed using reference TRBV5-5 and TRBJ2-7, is DAGVTQSPTHLIKTRGQQVTLRCSPISGHKSVSWYQQVLGQGPQFIFQYYEKEERGRGNFPDRFSARQFPNYSSELNVNALLLGDSALYLCASSTLAGVYEQYFGPGTRLTVT.